This T cell receptor beta chain was observed in a study of blood T cell repertoires in COVID-19. This clone was detected only a few times. The assay was immunoSEQ multiplex PCR, and TCRdb's table has in-frame clones only and misses some. The sample gives 110,000 or so clones, about 74% of which show up once; around 5.9% is in the top ten. Germline values: CDR1 SGDLS, CDR2 YYNGEE. V lost 0 bases and J 0 bases, leaving 13 bases between the germline ends. The CDR3 runs 16 residues. Sequenced sample: peripheral blood. V usage is TRBV9 and J usage is TRBJ2-7, with D tentatively TRBD2 (6 bases). The clonotype comes from a man between 65 and 79 years old with acute or convalescent COVID-19. The chain's CDR3 is CASSVGPGTASYEQYF. CDR3 nucleotides: TGTGCCAGCAGCGTAGGGCCGGGGACTGCCTCCTACGAGCAGTACTTC.